The clone carrying this T cell receptor (beta chain) was seen repeatedly, ten times or more. Time point of the sample: newly diagnosed GD, antithyroid drugs for less than 3 months. After RNA was extracted from PBMCs, the TCR library was made from it. Researchers made TCR beta libraries by using iRepertoire HTBI primers and running Arm-PCR on CDR3 regions. TCRdb re-analysed the multiplex PCR reads in MiXCR, keeping a single row per CDR3 protein. Among hundreds of thousands of distinct CDR3 sequences listed, approximately 15% were seen once. This entry is derived from a study of regulatory T cells in long-lasting Graves disease. This CDR3 is built from 13 residues. Germline CDR1 reads LNHDA; CDR2 reads SQIVND (reference sequence). Trimming removed 6 bases at V and 2 bases at J, with 11 bases between. This sample also belongs to another study, concerning T cells in Graves' hyperthyroidism and ophthalmopathy. That study adds: RT-PCR in the first round (using the HTBI primer set) targeted the TCR CDR3.

This TCR derives from a woman in her 30s with Graves disease. This sample comprised peripheral blood mononuclear cells (PBMCs), obtained at new diagnosis, from a patient treated with antithyroid drugs. J is TRBJ2-7 and V is TRBV19; D not resolved. The CDR3 here is CASSIRGTYEQYF. The CDR3 DNA reads TGTGCCAGTAGCATCAGAGGCACCTACGAGCAGTACTTC. The whole variable domain, remainder taken from reference TRBV19 and TRBJ2-7, is DGGITQSPKYLFRKEGQNVTLSCEQNLNHDAMYWYRQDPGQGLRLIYYSQIVNDFQKGDIAEGYSVSREKKESFPLTVTSAQKNPTAFYLCASSIRGTYEQYFGPGTRLTVT.